The entry that follows covers one T cell receptor beta chain sequence. Trimming left V 5 bases short and J 1 base short, with 12 bases between. The germline V gene has CDR1 SGHTA and CDR2 FQGTGA. This CDR3 is built from 15 residues. It was at deep level that the assay was run. Assay used: immunoSEQ multiplex PCR; TCRdb lists only in-frame clones, some missing. The sample consists of about 560,000 clones, around 78% of them appearing once. The sample belongs to a study of shared clonotypes between healthy human individuals. The J gene is TRBJ2-1, the V gene TRBV7-3; D perhaps matches TRBD2 (5 bases). This receptor was identified in a woman aged 40 to 55 in good health. Some clones in this sample may be carry-over from other donors' samples. Material: PBMCs. The CDR3 DNA follows: TGTGCCAGCAGCGAGGGAATAGGATCCTACAATGAGCAGTTCTTC. Its protein is CASSEGIGSYNEQFF.